Sequencing of this T cell receptor beta chain was carried out in a study of cytomegalovirus exposure and HLA in healthy donors. Study-wide results and limits: The classifier was said to identify cytomegalovirus status with high specificity and sensitivity.

A word on this clone: What it binds is not known.

Measured with immunoSEQ multiplex PCR; TCRdb has only the in-frame clones, and not every one. The sample records approximately 140,000 clones, almost 90% being singletons. The CDR3 spans 14 residues. Germline V gene sequence: CDR1 MNHEY, CDR2 SVGAGI. V dropped 2 bases and J dropped 3 bases, with 10 bases sitting between them. The TCR was taken from a woman under 30 in good health and CMV-seropositive. Sample: PBMCs. The chain employs TRBV6-5 and TRBJ1-2; no clear D. The CDR3 DNA reads TGTGCCAGCAGTTACGAGGGTAGTTACTATGGCTACACCTTC. Encoded protein: CASSYEGSYYGYTF.